Following are 7 T cell receptor beta chains from one sample sequenced in a study of blood T cell repertoires in COVID-19. Sequencing used immunoSEQ multiplex PCR; TCRdb keeps in-frame clones, though not all of them. The table records 130,000 to 150,000 clones, about 85% of them present only once. The sample consisted of peripheral blood. Receptors originate from a human donor with acute or convalescent COVID-19. The donor label of this sample is uncertain.

This chain connects TRBV5-1 to TRBJ1-1; 9 bases agree with TRBD1. Per the germline V gene, CDR1 is SGHRS and CDR2 is YFSETQ. This CDR3 is built from 18 residues. V shed 0 bases and J 1 base; nucleotides not matched to a gene: 10. CDR3 sequence reads: CASSLVPGQGLGNTEAFF. The CDR3 coding sequence is TGCGCCAGCAGCTTGGTCCCGGGACAGGGACTCGGGAACACTGAAGCTTTCTTT.

The chain recombines TRBV19 with TRBJ1-6; D is unclear. CDR1 is LNHDA and CDR2 is SQIVND in the germline V gene (reference sequence). V lost 2 bases and J 0 bases, leaving 11 bases between the germline ends. The CDR3 runs to 17 residues. The CDR3 region is CASSISMGSSYNSPLHF. In nucleotides, the CDR3 is TGTGCCAGTAGTATAAGTATGGGGAGCTCCTATAATTCACCCCTCCACTTT.

The chain joins TRBV5-3 to TRBJ1-6; the match to TRBD1 covers 7 bases. TRBV5-3 is filed as an ORF, its function uncertain. J gave up 7 bases and V 4 bases, and 11 bases lay outside the gene matches. The CDR3 totals 16 residues. The CDR3 region is CARSPPLQGVNSPLHF. The CDR3, as DNA: TGTGCCAGAAGCCCCCCCCTCCAGGGGGTCAATTCACCCCTCCACTTT.

Worth noting for this clone: The sample carries other DNA sequences with the same CDR3. The chain joins TRBV12-1 to TRBJ2-4; the DNA was not compared with TRBD1, the D call given in the table. TRBV12-1 is tagged as a pseudogene. The CDR3 has 18 amino acids. CDR3 bases: TGTGCCAGCAACAATCAGGGGTTTATGGACCCAGCCAAAAATATTCAGTACTTC. Translating gives CASNNQGFMDPAKNIQYF.

The chain joins TRBV12-3 or TRBV12-4 to TRBJ2-1; D call uncertain. V was cut by 3 bases and J by 1 base, with 4 bases left in between. This CDR3 contains 13 residues. CDR3 sequence: CASSFRSYNEQFF. The CDR3 region has the DNA TGTGCCAGCAGTTTTCGGTCCTACAATGAGCAGTTCTTC.

V gene TRBV10-3 combines with J gene TRBJ2-1; 8 bases fit TRBD1. Germline assignment: CDR1 ENHRY and CDR2 SYGVKD. The CDR3 length is 15 residues. The junction had 5 bases not matched to a gene; V was cut back by 2 bases and J by 5 bases. CDR3 in DNA: TGTGCCATCAGTGAGCCTGCACAGGGGGACAATGAGCAGTTCTTC. It is translated as CAISEPAQGDNEQFF.

The chain employs TRBV4-3 and TRBJ1-2; TRBD1 aligns across 7 bases. The CDR3 runs 18 residues. The V segment lost 1 base and the J segment 2 bases; nucleotides outside the gene matches: 13. CDR1 is LGHNA and CDR2 is YSLEER in the germline V gene. Here the CDR3 DNA reads TGCGCCAGCAGCCAAGGAAACTCGGTGGCAGGGGGAAACTATGGCTACACCTTC. It yields the protein CASSQGNSVAGGNYGYTF.